Reported below is one T cell receptor (beta chain). Its antigen remains unidentified. This sample is part of a study of blood T cells in healthy people across ages. Study results and limitations: Changes in expanded clonotypes were possibly confounded, as the CMV status of donors was unknown.

A sample-barcoded 5' primer and a J-beta primer mix were used in a second PCR of roughly 7 to 11 cycles. Every molecule of cDNA carried a tag from a template-switch adaptor with 12 random nucleotides. MiXCR, run by TCRdb on the 5' RACE reads, gives a single entry per CDR3 protein. The table lists 1.5 million to 2 million distinct CDR3 sequences, about 35% of them singletons. CDR3 size: 16 residues. The rearrangement links TRBV21-1 to TRBJ2-6; the table's D call TRBD2 went unverified against the DNA. TRBV21-1 corresponds to a pseudogene. Sequenced sample: blood. The source is a woman in her 30s in good health. In nucleotides, the CDR3 is TGTGCCAGCAGTTGGACCCTCACGACTGGGGCCAACGTCCTGACTTTC. Translation gives CASSWTLTTGANVLTF.